This T cell receptor beta chain was sequenced during a study of beta chain features in type 1 diabetes. TCRB transcripts that were expressed got sequenced, as all of the isolated RNA had been reverse transcribed. Data came from immunoSEQ multiplex PCR; TCRdb stores just in-frame clones and leaves some out. This sample has under 450,000 clones; approximately 16% occur once, and the top ten carry under 0.02%. This TCR came from a woman between 18 and 29 years old in good health. Input material: naive CD4+ T cells from blood.

CDR3 amino acids: CASSLAGGLIQFF. In DNA, the CDR3 is TGCGCCAGCAGCTTGGCCGGGGGACTTATACAGTTCTTC. The rearrangement links TRBV5-1 to TRBJ2-1, with a weak D call TRBD2 (6 bases). CDR3 length equals 13 residues. V gave up 0 bases and J gave up 13 bases, with 14 bases separating them. The germline CDR1 and CDR2 sequences are SGHRS and YFSETQ. The entire variable domain, with the rest obtained from reference TRBV5-1 and TRBJ2-1, is as follows: KAGVTQTPRYLIKTRGQQVTLSCSPISGHRSVSWYQQTPGQGLQFLFEYFSETQRNKGNFPGRFSGRQFSNSRSEMNVSTLELGDSALYLCASSLAGGLIQFFGPGTRLTVL.